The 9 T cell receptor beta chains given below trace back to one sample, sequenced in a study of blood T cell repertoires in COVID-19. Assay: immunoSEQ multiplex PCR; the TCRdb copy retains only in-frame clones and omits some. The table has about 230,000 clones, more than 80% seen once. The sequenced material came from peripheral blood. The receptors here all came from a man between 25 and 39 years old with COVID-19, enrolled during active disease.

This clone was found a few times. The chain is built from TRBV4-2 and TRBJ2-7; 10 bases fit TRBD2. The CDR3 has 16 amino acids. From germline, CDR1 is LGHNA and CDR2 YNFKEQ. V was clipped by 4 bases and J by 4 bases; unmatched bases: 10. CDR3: CASSPYSSGRLYEQYF. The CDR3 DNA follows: TGTGCCAGCAGCCCATACTCTAGCGGGAGATTGTACGAGCAGTACTTC.

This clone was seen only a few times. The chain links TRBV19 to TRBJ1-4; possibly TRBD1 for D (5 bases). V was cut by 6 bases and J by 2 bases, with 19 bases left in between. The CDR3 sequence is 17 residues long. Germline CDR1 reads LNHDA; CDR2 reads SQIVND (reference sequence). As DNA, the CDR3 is TGTGCCAGTAGCACACGACAGTCCGAACGGACTAATGAAAAACTGTTTTTT. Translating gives CASSTRQSERTNEKLFF.

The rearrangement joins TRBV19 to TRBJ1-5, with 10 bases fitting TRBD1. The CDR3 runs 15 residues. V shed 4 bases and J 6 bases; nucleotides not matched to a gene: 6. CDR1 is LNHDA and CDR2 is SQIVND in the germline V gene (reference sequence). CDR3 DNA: TGTGCCAGTAGTACCGGGACAGGGGTGGCTCAGCCCCAGCATTTT. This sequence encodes CASSTGTGVAQPQHF.

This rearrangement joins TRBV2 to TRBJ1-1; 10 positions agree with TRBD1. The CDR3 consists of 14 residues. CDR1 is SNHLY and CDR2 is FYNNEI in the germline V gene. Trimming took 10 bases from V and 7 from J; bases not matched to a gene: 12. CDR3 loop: CATLQRDRGLEAFF. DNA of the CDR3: TGTGCCACCTTACAACGGGACAGGGGACTTGAAGCTTTCTTT.

CDR3 protein: CASSLPQGYYEQYF. As DNA, the CDR3 is TGTGCCAGCAGTTTACCCCAGGGGTACTACGAGCAGTACTTC. This rearrangement joins TRBV28 to TRBJ2-7, with D possibly being TRBD1 (6 bases). The CDR3 is 14 amino acids. V lost 2 bases, J lost 3 bases, and 11 bases lay in between. Germline V lookup: CDR1 MDHEN, CDR2 SYDVKM.

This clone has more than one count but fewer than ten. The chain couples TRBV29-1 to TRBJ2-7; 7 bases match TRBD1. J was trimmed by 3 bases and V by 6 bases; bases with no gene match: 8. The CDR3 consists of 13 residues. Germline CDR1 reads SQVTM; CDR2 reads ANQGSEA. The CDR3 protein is CSVRTGWGYEQYF. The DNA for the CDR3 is TGCAGCGTAAGGACAGGCTGGGGCTACGAGCAGTACTTC.

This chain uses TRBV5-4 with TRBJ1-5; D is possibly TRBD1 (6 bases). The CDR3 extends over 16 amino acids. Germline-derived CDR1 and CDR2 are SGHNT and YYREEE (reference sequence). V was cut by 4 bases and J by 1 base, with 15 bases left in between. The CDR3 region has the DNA TGTGCCAGCAGCCGAACAGGGAGGGGGAGCAATCAGCCCCAGCATTTT. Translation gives CASSRTGRGSNQPQHF.

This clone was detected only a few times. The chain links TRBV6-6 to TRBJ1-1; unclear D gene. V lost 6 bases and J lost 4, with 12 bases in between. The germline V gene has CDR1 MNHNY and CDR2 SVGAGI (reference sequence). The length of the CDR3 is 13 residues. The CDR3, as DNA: TGTGCCAGCAGCTCGGCGGGCGGCACTGAAGCTTTCTTT. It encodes CASSSAGGTEAFF.

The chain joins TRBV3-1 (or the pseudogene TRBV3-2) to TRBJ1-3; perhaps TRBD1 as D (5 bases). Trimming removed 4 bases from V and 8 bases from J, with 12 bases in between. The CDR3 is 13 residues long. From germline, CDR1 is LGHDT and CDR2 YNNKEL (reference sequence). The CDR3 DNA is TGTGCCAGCAGCCCTCGGCCGGGGGACACCATATATTTT. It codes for CASSPRPGDTIYF.